This TCR beta chain was sequenced during a study of early stage breast cancer tumors. This clone was recorded once. Some clones are missing from TCRdb's copy, which holds only in-frame ones; the method was immunoSEQ multiplex PCR. The table lists over 6,500 clones, approximately 66% of them singletons, with more than 6.5% in the top ten. CDR3 length: 16 amino acids. Germline trimming cut 2 bases from V and 4 bases from J; bases unmatched to any gene: 8. Germline CDR1 and CDR2: SGHRS and YFSETQ. Sequencing input: breast tumor tissue. The sequence was collected from an older person with breast cancer. The chain has TRBV5-1 and TRBJ2-2; 7 nucleotides align to TRBD2. The CDR3 protein is CASSFGLEPSTGELFF. Written as DNA, the CDR3 is TGCGCCAGCAGCTTTGGACTAGAGCCGAGCACCGGGGAGCTGTTTTTT.